This passage covers 14 T cell receptor beta chains from one sample sequenced in a study of blood T cell repertoires in COVID-19. TCRdb's table, derived via immunoSEQ multiplex PCR, lists solely in-frame clones and lacks some. The repertoire holds 30,000 to 40,000 clones, with 65% to 90% as singletons. The source material was peripheral blood. The receptors here all came from an older woman with active COVID-19.

The chain joins TRBV20-1 to TRBJ2-5; D perhaps matches TRBD2 (6 bases). Trimming pared 3 bases from V and 5 bases from J, leaving 10 bases between. This CDR3 contains 12 residues. Germline values: CDR1 DFQATT, CDR2 SNEGSKA (reference sequence). The CDR3 loop is CSASRGRETQYF. CDR3 DNA: TGCAGTGCTAGTCGGGGGAGGGAGACCCAGTACTTC.

The V call is TRBV7-8, the J call TRBJ1-4, with 8 bases lining up with TRBD1. The V and J ends lost 5 bases and 7 bases, in that order; junction bases with no gene match: 15. CDR1 is SGHVS, CDR2 FQNEAQ, per germline. The CDR3 is made up of 17 amino acids. CDR3 nucleotides: TGTGCCAGCAGCCCCGGGGCAGGGGGCCGGATGAGTGAAAAACTGTTTTTT. This encodes CASSPGAGGRMSEKLFF. The variable domain in full, completed from reference TRBV7-8 and TRBJ1-4, reads GAGVSQSPRYKVAKRGQDVALRCDPISGHVSLFWYQQALGQGPEFLTYFQNEAQLDKSGLPSDRFFAERPEGSVSTLKIQRTQQEDSAVYLCASSPGAGGRMSEKLFFGSGTQLSVL.

The chain links TRBV18 to TRBJ2-5, with TRBD1 matching over 8 bases. The germline CDR1 and CDR2 sequences are KGHSH and LQKENI. J gave up 0 bases and V 3 bases, and 6 bases lay outside the gene matches. This CDR3 is built from 16 residues. The CDR3 loop is CASSPMTGAYQETQYF. As DNA, the CDR3 is TGTGCCAGCTCACCGATGACAGGGGCGTACCAAGAGACCCAGTACTTC.

This chain joins TRBV2 and TRBJ2-1, with 8 nucleotides matching TRBD1. CDR1 and CDR2 from the germline V gene are SNHLY and FYNNEI. The CDR3 extends over 13 amino acids. The ends lost 4 bases at V and 9 bases at J; junction bases unmatched: 5. CDR3 sequence reads: CASSVGTGGEQFF. The DNA of the CDR3 is TGTGCCAGCAGTGTGGGGACAGGAGGTGAGCAGTTCTTC.

This rearrangement joins TRBV10-2 to TRBJ2-3, with 9 bases identical to TRBD2. Per the germline V gene, CDR1 is WSHSY and CDR2 is SAAADI. Trimming at V came to 6 bases and at J to 3 bases, leaving 4 bases not matched to a gene. The CDR3 is 14 residues long. CDR3 DNA: TGCGCCAGCAGGGAGGGACTAGCTACAGATACGCAGTATTTT. Protein: CASREGLATDTQYF.

For the CDR3, the DNA is TGTGCCAGCAGGTTCCTGGAGGGAGGTCCGGGTCCCCTCCACTTT. The encoded protein is CASRFLEGGPGPLHF. The rearrangement uses TRBV6-6 and TRBJ1-6; D is unclear. The CDR3 totals 15 residues. V shed 6 bases and J shed 13 bases, with 22 bases lying between them. The V gene's germline CDR1 is MNHNY and CDR2 SVGAGI (reference sequence).

This clone was observed a handful of times. The V call is TRBV7-8, the J call TRBJ2-7; 10 bases map to TRBD2. The CDR3 consists of 17 residues. The V gene end was trimmed by 4 bases and the J gene end by 2 bases; junction bases not matched to a gene: 11. Germline assignment: CDR1 SGHVS and CDR2 FQNEAQ. This CDR3 is CASSSRQLAGPTYEQYF. For the CDR3, the DNA is TGTGCCAGCAGCTCACGGCAACTAGCGGGACCCACCTACGAGCAGTACTTC.

The gene calls are TRBV11-1 and TRBJ1-5; no definite D call. This CDR3 comprises 13 residues. The germline V and J ends were trimmed by 2 bases and 11 bases, with 13 bases remaining between them. CDR1 is SGHAT, CDR2 FQDESV, per germline (reference sequence). In DNA, the CDR3 is TGTGCCAGCAGCTTAAATGCACAGACGTCCCAGCATTTT. This translates into CASSLNAQTSQHF.

The chain carries TRBV13 and TRBJ2-1, with TRBD2 matching 8 bases. CDR1 PRHDT and CDR2 FYEKMQ come from the germline V gene (reference sequence). The CDR3 consists of 20 residues. With V trimmed by 5 bases and J by 4 bases, 22 bases remained unmatched. The CDR3 loop reads CASSRLRGLAHKSQYNEQFF. As DNA, the CDR3 is TGTGCCAGCAGCCGATTACGAGGACTAGCCCATAAATCGCAATACAATGAGCAGTTCTTC.

The chain carries TRBV7-9 and TRBJ2-2; a weak D match, TRBD1 (6 bases). CDR3 size: 14 residues. Germline V gene data show CDR1 as SEHNR and CDR2 as FQNEAQ (reference sequence). The V end was cut by 4 bases, the J end by 7 bases, with 13 bases between. The CDR3 nucleotides read TGTGCCAGCAGCTCTAGCCTCAGGGGCGGGGAGCTGTTTTTT. This codes for CASSSSLRGGELFF.

This chain connects TRBV7-4 to TRBJ1-1; D is uncertain. Trimming took 10 bases from V and 4 from J, leaving 13 bases between them. CDR3 length equals 12 residues. Germline values: CDR1 SGHVT, CDR2 SQSDAQ. This CDR3 is CANNPEGTEAFF. The CDR3, as DNA: TGTGCCAACAATCCAGAGGGCACTGAAGCTTTCTTT.

Regarding this clone: Different DNA sequences within this sample yield the same CDR3. The gene calls are TRBV7-2 and TRBJ1-4, with 7 bases matching TRBD1. Trimming took 4 bases from V and 0 from J; bases not matched to a gene: 2. Germline values: CDR1 SGHTA, CDR2 FQGNSA. The CDR3 totals 15 residues. CDR3 sequence: CASSSQGATNEKLFF. The CDR3 nucleotides are TGTGCCAGCAGCTCGCAGGGGGCAACTAATGAAAAACTGTTTTTT.

This clone was detected once. The junction departs from germline at one end; a sequencing error may be responsible. The chain links TRBV7-2 to TRBJ1-2; 9 bases agree with TRBD1. The CDR3 loop spans 17 amino acids. CDR1 is SGHTA and CDR2 is FQGNSA in the germline V gene. CDR3 DNA sequence: TGTGCCAGCACCTTAGACGGGACAGGGCTCGGGGTCTATGGCTACACCTTC. It is translated as CASTLDGTGLGVYGYTF.

The V gene is TRBV24-1, the J gene TRBJ2-3; 8 bases are a match to TRBD1. From germline, CDR1 is KGHDR and CDR2 SFDVKD. This CDR3 contains 14 residues. With 4 bases clipped from V and 10 bases from J, the junction kept 9 bases outside the gene matches. The CDR3 region is CATSELNDRGAQYF. CDR3 coding DNA: TGTGCCACCAGTGAGCTAAATGACAGGGGTGCGCAGTATTTT.